This T cell receptor (beta chain) was retrieved from a study of blood T cells in healthy people across ages. Study at large: Template switching picked up about one barcoded beta molecule for each two T cells. Study-level results: Samples with more naive T cells showed higher observed beta diversity.

This clonotype was seen ten or more times. Its antigen remains unknown. Trimming left V 1 base short and J 7 bases short, with 10 bases between. Germline V gives CDR1 SGHAT, CDR2 FQNNGV. The CDR3 is 13 residues long. Sample-barcoded 5' priming and a J-beta primer mix drove a second PCR of 7 to 11 cycles. Using its own MiXCR run on the 5' RACE reads, TCRdb lists one record per CDR3 protein. The sample lists fewer than 2,000,000 distinct CDR3 sequences; 30% to 40% were seen once. The chain couples TRBV11-2 to TRBJ1-2, with D perhaps TRBD1 (5 bases). This sequence originates from a human donor in good health. Sequencing used blood. The CDR3 spells CASSLGDSSGYTF. CDR3 DNA sequence: TGTGCCAGCAGCTTAGGGGACTCCTCTGGCTACACCTTC.